This T cell receptor (beta chain) was sequenced for a study of T cell repertoires in cytomegalovirus infection (dated by TCRdb to the late 2010s). Turning to the overall study: Donor HLA type was relevant to the analysis, as public TCR beta signatures indicated carriage of CMV infection together with the matching HLA type.

General findings and caveats noted by the study authors: The ex vivo response was dominated by HLA-C-restricted CMV-specific TCR beta clonotypes, which also provided the single most frequent clonotype in two of eight donors. In both this cohort and an independent cohort of some 380 donors, the cumulative frequency of public TCR beta family members distinguished carriers of CMV infection plus the relevant HLA type.

This clonotype was counted once. Its antigen is currently not known. No much larger clone is present one base from it, and per-base qualities are unavailable. One read represents weak support. Its CDR3 holds 15 amino acids, cysteine through phenylalanine. Left in the record is the CDR3 DNA by itself, 45 bases read in frame from the first base. Here V drops 3 bases and J drops 8 bases, and the junction holds 4 bases not matched to any gene. According to the germline V gene, CDR1 reads MDHEN and CDR2 reads SYDVKM. Sequenced on an Illumina HiSeq 1500. TCRdb took the public reads, trimmed them with fastp at Q25, ran MiXCR for clone calling and kept in-frame beta chains. All rows with the same CDR3 protein become a single entry with the most common DNA and genes. In this sample the table shows about 740,000 distinct CDR3 sequences, approximately 34% of which occur a single time. 2.5% to 3.5% of the sample lies in the top ten.

Sequenced sample: PBMCs. The V and J segments used are TRBV28 and TRBJ2-1; 13 of the junction bases match TRBD2. The receptor was derived from a human donor in good health (CMV status not recorded). Some clones in this sample may be carry-over from other donors' samples. The sequenced DNA: TGTGCCAGCAGTTTTGGACTAGCGGGAGACCATGAGCAGTTCTTC. Its product reads: CASSFGLAGDHEQFF.